This TCR beta chain was documented in a study of blood T cell repertoires in COVID-19. V lost 6 bases, J lost 9 bases, and 18 bases lay in between. CDR1 is MDHEN and CDR2 is SYDVKM in the germline V gene. The CDR3 extends over 15 amino acids. Repertoires were generated with immunoSEQ multiplex PCR, while TCRdb's copy carries only in-frame clones and drops some. The sample lists 230,000 or so clones; around 81% were seen once. Sequencing was performed on peripheral blood. V gene TRBV28 combines with J gene TRBJ1-6, with D perhaps TRBD1 (5 bases). This TCR derives from a man aged 50 to 60 with active or convalescent COVID-19. CDR3 in DNA: TGTGCCAGCAGCATCCCGGGAGGGAGGGGTTCACCCCTCCACTTT. The encoded protein is CASSIPGGRGSPLHF.